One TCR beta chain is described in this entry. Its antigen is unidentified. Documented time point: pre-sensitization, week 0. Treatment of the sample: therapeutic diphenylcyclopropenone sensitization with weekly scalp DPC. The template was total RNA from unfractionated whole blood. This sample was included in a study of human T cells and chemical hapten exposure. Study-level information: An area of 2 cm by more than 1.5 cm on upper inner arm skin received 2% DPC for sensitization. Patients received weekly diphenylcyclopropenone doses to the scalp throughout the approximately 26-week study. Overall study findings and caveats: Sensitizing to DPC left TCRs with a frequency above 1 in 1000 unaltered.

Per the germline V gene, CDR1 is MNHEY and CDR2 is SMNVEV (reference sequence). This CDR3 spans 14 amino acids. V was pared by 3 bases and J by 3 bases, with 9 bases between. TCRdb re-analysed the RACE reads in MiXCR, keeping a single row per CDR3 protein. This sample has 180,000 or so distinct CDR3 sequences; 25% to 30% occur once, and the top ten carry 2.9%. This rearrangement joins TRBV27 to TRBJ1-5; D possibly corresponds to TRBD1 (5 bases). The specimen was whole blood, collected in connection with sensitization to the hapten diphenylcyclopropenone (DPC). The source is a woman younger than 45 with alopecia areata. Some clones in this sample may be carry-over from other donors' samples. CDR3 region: CASSLGGTNQPQHF. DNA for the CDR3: TGTGCCAGCAGTTTGGGCGGGACCAATCAGCCCCAGCATTTT.